The 19 T cell receptor beta chains reported below all come from one sample, sequenced in a study of OX40 agonist ivuxolimab in advanced cancers. TCRdb keeps only in-frame clones here, not all; method: immunoSEQ multiplex PCR. The top ten clones hold about 0.58% of a sample with tens of thousands of clones, roughly 90% of them seen once. Sequences were derived from CD4+ or CD8+ T cells sorted from blood, sampled in a trial of the OX40 agonist ivuxolimab. The receptors were gathered from an adult with an advanced solid tumor such as melanoma, head and neck, liver or kidney cancer.

J is TRBJ1-5 and V is TRBV7-9, with 10 nucleotides matching TRBD1. Per germline, CDR1 SEHNR and CDR2 FQNEAQ (reference sequence). The CDR3 has 14 amino acids. Trimming took 6 bases from V and 6 from J; bases not matched to a gene: 5. CDR3 nucleotides: TGTGCCAGCAGTAAAGGGACAGGGGTTCAGCCCCAGCATTTT. Its translation: CASSKGTGVQPQHF.

This clone was seen only a few times. The gene calls are TRBV13 and TRBJ2-3; D gene uncertain. The CDR3 is 13 residues long. Germline V gene lookup returns CDR1 PRHDT and CDR2 FYEKMQ (reference sequence). Trimming stripped 5 bases from V and 0 bases from J, with 6 bases between. For the CDR3, the DNA is TGTGCCAGCAGCCCCATCAGCACAGATACGCAGTATTTT. Encoded protein: CASSPISTDTQYF. Based on the CDR3 plus reference TRBV13 and TRBJ2-3, the full variable domain is AAGVIQSPRHLIKEKRETATLKCYPIPRHDTVYWYQQGPGQDPQFLISFYEKMQSDKGSIPDRFSAQQFSDYHSELNMSSLELGDSALYFCASSPISTDTQYFGPGTRLTVL.

The V and J genes are TRBV5-1 and TRBJ2-1; perhaps TRBD2 as D (6 bases). Trimming took off 3 bases at V and 5 bases at J, with 9 bases between the two ends. The CDR3 length is 13 residues. Germline CDR1 SGHRS, CDR2 YFSETQ. CDR3 in DNA: TGCGCCAGCAGCTCGACTAGTGACAATGAGCAGTTCTTC. It is translated as CASSSTSDNEQFF.

The chain employs TRBV4-1 and TRBJ2-2; D is uncertain. V lost 1 base and J lost 5, with 2 bases in between. Germline lookup yields CDR1 MGHRA and CDR2 YSYEKL. The CDR3 length is 12 residues. The CDR3 reads CASSQVTGELFF. The CDR3 DNA reads TGCGCCAGCAGCCAAGTGACCGGGGAGCTGTTTTTT.

The chain has TRBV30 and TRBJ2-7; D gene unclear. The CDR3 has 13 residues. The ends were cut back, 0 bases at V and 7 bases at J, with 13 bases in the middle. Germline CDR1 reads GTSNPN; CDR2 reads SVGIG (reference sequence). CDR3 in amino acids: CAWSVADTLEQYF. Written as DNA, the CDR3 is TGTGCCTGGAGTGTAGCAGATACCTTAGAGCAGTACTTC.

CDR3 protein: CASSGSSYEQYF. In DNA form, the CDR3 reads TGTGCCAGCTCAGGAAGTAGTTACGAGCAGTACTTC. The V gene is TRBV18, the J gene TRBJ2-7; D remains ambiguous. V was clipped by 5 bases and J by 4 bases, with 9 bases between them. There are 12 residues in the CDR3. The V gene's germline CDR1 is KGHSH and CDR2 LQKENI.

V gene TRBV30 combines with J gene TRBJ1-4, with D unresolved. Between the trimmed V and J ends, which lost 2 bases and 8 bases, there was a span of 12 bases. This CDR3 is built from 13 residues. Germline V gene lookup returns CDR1 GTSNPN and CDR2 SVGIG (reference sequence). Here the CDR3 reads CAWSINKAEKLFF. CDR3 bases: TGTGCCTGGAGTATAAACAAGGCGGAAAAACTGTTTTTT.

The chain carries TRBV28 and TRBJ2-7; 9 bases agree with TRBD2. This CDR3 spans 15 amino acids. In germline, CDR1 is MDHEN, CDR2 SYDVKM. V shed 5 bases and J 2 bases; nucleotides not matched to a gene: 7. CDR3 coding DNA: TGTGCCAGCAGTCCTCGTATAGCGGGAGCCTACGAGCAGTACTTC. Its protein is CASSPRIAGAYEQYF.

The V gene is TRBV7-9, the J gene TRBJ2-2, with TRBD2 matching over 11 bases. The trim removed 0 bases at V and 4 bases at J, leaving 4 bases unmatched. The CDR3 runs to 17 residues. The V gene's germline CDR1 is SEHNR and CDR2 FQNEAQ (reference sequence). In DNA, the CDR3 is TGTGCCAGCAGCTTAGCCTCTAGCGGGAGGTCCACCGGGGAGCTGTTTTTT. It yields the protein CASSLASSGRSTGELFF.

The rearrangement links TRBV7-9 to TRBJ2-1, with D unclear. V lost 1 base and J 9 bases, leaving 4 bases between the germline ends. CDR1 is SEHNR, CDR2 FQNEAQ, per germline (reference sequence). The length of the CDR3 is 11 residues. The CDR3 spells CASSLDLEQFF. The DNA of the CDR3 is TGTGCCAGCAGCTTAGATCTTGAGCAGTTCTTC.

The J gene is TRBJ2-1, the V gene TRBV28; D perhaps matches TRBD1 (6 bases). Germline V gives CDR1 MDHEN, CDR2 SYDVKM. The CDR3 is 15 residues long. Deletions cut 9 bases from V and 0 bases from J, with 15 bases between. In DNA, the CDR3 is TGTGCCAGTACTCCTAGGGGGAGCTCCTACAATGAGCAGTTCTTC. Its translation: CASTPRGSSYNEQFF.

This rearrangement joins TRBV7-3 to TRBJ2-2; TRBD2 aligns across 10 bases. The germline V gene encodes CDR1 SGHTA and CDR2 FQGTGA. Germline trimming cut 3 bases from V and 5 bases from J; bases unmatched to any gene: 0. This CDR3 has 14 residues. CDR3 sequence: CASSLTSGTGELFF. CDR3 nucleotide sequence: TGTGCCAGCAGCTTGACTAGCGGGACCGGGGAGCTGTTTTTT.

In its sample, this clone was seen once. This chain connects TRBV28 to TRBJ2-1; 13 bases are a match to TRBD2. V dropped 6 bases and J dropped 4; count of bases not matched to a gene: 6. This CDR3 contains 16 residues. Germline-derived CDR1 and CDR2 are MDHEN and SYDVKM. The CDR3 sequence: CASSLTSGGLYNEQFF. For the CDR3, the DNA is TGTGCCAGCAGCCTGACTAGCGGGGGGCTTTACAATGAGCAGTTCTTC.

V usage is TRBV7-9 and J usage is TRBJ2-3; no clear D. V was clipped by 1 base and J by 8 bases, with 13 bases between them. Germline V gene data show CDR1 as SEHNR and CDR2 as FQNEAQ (reference sequence). The CDR3 length is 14 residues. The CDR3 sequence is CASSLGPPPGTQYF. In nucleotides, the CDR3 is TGTGCCAGCAGCTTAGGTCCCCCTCCAGGTACGCAGTATTTT.

V is TRBV18 and J is TRBJ2-1; 10 bases line up with TRBD1. The V gene's germline CDR1 is KGHSH and CDR2 LQKENI. The trim removed 2 bases at V and 4 bases at J, leaving 17 bases unmatched. CDR3 size: 20 residues. CDR3 sequence (DNA): TGTGCCAGCTCACCAGCGGGACAGGGGCTTGACGGGTTGTCGTACAATGAGCAGTTCTTC. It specifies CASSPAGQGLDGLSYNEQFF.

The chain employs TRBV12-5 and TRBJ2-5, with D unclear. Germline V gives CDR1 LGHNT, CDR2 FRNRAP. The CDR3 has 10 residues. V was cut by 6 bases and J by 3 bases, with 2 bases left in between. The CDR3 protein is CASGKETQYF. As DNA, the CDR3 is TGTGCTAGTGGCAAAGAGACCCAGTACTTC.

V and J are TRBV1 and TRBJ2-3; TRBD2 was called by the table and not checked on the DNA. TRBV1 is shown as a pseudogene. The CDR3 contains 16 residues. CDR3 region: CTSSQDSGGPPDTQYF. The CDR3 coding sequence is TGCACCAGCAGCCAAGATAGCGGGGGTCCCCCAGATACGCAGTATTTT.

The chain is built from TRBV9 and TRBJ2-1; 7 positions match TRBD2. CDR1 and CDR2 (germline): SGDLS, YYNGEE. The V and J ends lost 0 bases and 8 bases, in that order; junction bases with no gene match: 5. This CDR3 spans 14 amino acids. CDR3 bases: TGTGCCAGCAGCGTAGTGGCTAGCGGAGATGAGCAGTTCTTC. This gives the protein CASSVVASGDEQFF.

The V call is TRBV4-1, the J call TRBJ2-2, with 11 positions matching TRBD2. The trim removed 2 bases at V and 3 bases at J, leaving 8 bases unmatched. The CDR3 length is 18 residues. In germline, CDR1 is MGHRA, CDR2 YSYEKL. The CDR3 nucleotides read TGCGCCAGCAGCCAAAGGGCTAGCGGGAGGTGGGACACCGGGGAGCTGTTTTTT. This codes for CASSQRASGRWDTGELFF.